This T cell receptor (beta chain) was identified during a study of PD-L1 blockade in urothelial cancer. Across the whole study: Blood analysis was done at 3 weeks (second dose) and 6 weeks after treatment began. A median of roughly 140,000 T cells was found in the blood samples.

Germline CDR1 is SGHAT and CDR2 is FQNNGV. The CDR3 is 15 residues long. Trimming cost V 2 bases and J 0 bases, with 7 bases left between them. Sample time point: pretreatment peripheral blood. Each patient gave between 1 and 8 samples, pretreatment and on-treatment. The authors spiked synthetic TCR analog templates into each PCR. Generated by immunoSEQ multiplex PCR, the TCRdb table keeps only in-frame clones and is missing some. The sample holds some 80,000 clones, approximately 86% seen once. This TCR derives from a man in his forties or fifties with urothelial cancer. Sequenced material: PBMCs, taken around atezolizumab (anti-PD-L1) treatment. The chain combines TRBV11-2 with TRBJ1-4; no clear D. This CDR3 reads CASSLQRTTNEKLFF. CDR3 coding DNA: TGTGCCAGCAGCTTACAGAGGACAACTAATGAAAAACTGTTTTTT.